The 30 T cell receptor beta chains reported below all come from one sample, sequenced in a study of immune evolution from preneoplasia to lung adenocarcinoma. The method was immunoSEQ multiplex PCR; TCRdb's version includes in-frame clones alone and lacks a portion of them. This table holds about 4,900 clones, more than 70% found once. The sequenced sample was FFPE atypical adenomatous hyperplasia tissue from the lung. The subset denotes: atypical adenomatous hyperplasia (AAH), lung preneoplasia. All receptors come from an older person with lung adenocarcinoma.

The chain has TRBV18 and TRBJ2-2; weak D call: TRBD2 (5 bases). This CDR3 spans 15 amino acids. Per germline, CDR1 KGHSH and CDR2 LQKENI. V dropped 3 bases and J dropped 4 bases, with 12 bases sitting between them. DNA for the CDR3: TGTGCCAGCTCACCGGCCGGGGAGCTCACCGGGGAGCTGTTTTTT. Protein product: CASSPAGELTGELFF.

This rearrangement joins TRBV4-1 to TRBJ1-1; a weak D match, TRBD1 (6 bases). V was pared by 1 base and J by 1 base, with 16 bases between. This CDR3 spans 17 amino acids. The germline V gene has CDR1 MGHRA and CDR2 YSYEKL. The CDR3 reads CASSQVRDIGRNTEAFF. The DNA for the CDR3 is TGCGCCAGCAGCCAAGTCCGGGACATTGGGCGGAACACTGAAGCTTTCTTT.

V gene TRBV1 combines with J gene TRBJ2-5; the DNA was not compared with TRBD2, the D call given in the table. TRBV1 counts as a pseudogene. The CDR3 covers 18 residues. The CDR3 DNA is TGCACCAGCAGCCCCTTATTGATGGGGGGGCCGGGTATGGAGACCCAGTACTTC. Its translation is CTSSPLLMGGPGMETQYF.

J is TRBJ2-5 and V is TRBV5-6; D not certain. The germline V and J ends were trimmed by 1 base and 5 bases, with 12 bases remaining between them. The germline CDR1 and CDR2 sequences are SGHDT and YYEEEE. This CDR3 contains 14 residues. The CDR3 sequence is CASSLYREGETQYF. The CDR3 coding sequence is TGTGCCAGCAGCTTGTATAGGGAAGGGGAGACCCAGTACTTC.

This chain links TRBV28 with TRBJ1-2; 7 positions agree with TRBD1. The CDR3 covers 14 residues. Germline lookup yields CDR1 MDHEN and CDR2 SYDVKM. After removal of 6 bases from V and 3 bases from J, the junction contained 7 bases not matched to a gene. In nucleotides, the CDR3 is TGTGCCAGCAGCCGCGCCCAGGGGGACTATGGCTACACCTTC. Translation gives CASSRAQGDYGYTF.

This clone has only one observation. This chain links TRBV5-1 with TRBJ2-5, with TRBD1 as a possible D gene (6 bases). The V gene lost 2 bases and the J gene lost 2 bases, with 7 bases spanning the gap. Germline loops: CDR1 SGHRS, CDR2 YFSETQ. This CDR3 has 13 residues. This chain's CDR3 is CASSLGQQETQYF. CDR3 DNA sequence: TGCGCCAGCAGCTTAGGACAGCAAGAGACCCAGTACTTC.

This clone was seen just once. The rearrangement uses TRBV4-1 and TRBJ1-4; tentative D call: TRBD1 (5 bases). Germline V gene lookup returns CDR1 MGHRA and CDR2 YSYEKL. Between the trimmed V and J ends, which lost 1 base and 8 bases, there was a span of 20 bases. The CDR3 loop spans 17 amino acids. The CDR3 coding sequence is TGCGCCAGCAGCCAAGGACTCATACTGCAGGGAAGGGAAAAACTGTTTTTT. This translates into CASSQGLILQGREKLFF.

In its sample, this clone was seen a few times. The gene calls are TRBV5-1 and TRBJ1-1; D is perhaps TRBD1 (5 bases). V shed 0 bases and J shed 3 bases, with 9 bases lying between them. From germline, CDR1 is SGHRS and CDR2 YFSETQ. CDR3 length equals 14 residues. CDR3 loop: CASSLDGAHTEAFF. The CDR3 DNA is TGCGCCAGCAGCTTGGATGGGGCCCACACTGAAGCTTTCTTT.

The chain joins TRBV19 to TRBJ1-4; tentative D call: TRBD1 (6 bases). The CDR3 is made up of 14 amino acids. With 7 bases removed from V and 8 bases from J, the gap between germline ends came to 17 bases. CDR1 is LNHDA, CDR2 SQIVND, per germline (reference sequence). CDR3 protein: CASNRQAGGEKLFF. The CDR3 coding sequence is TGTGCCAGTAACCGACAGGCGGGGGGAGAAAAACTGTTTTTT.

The chain combines TRBV19 with TRBJ1-2; D ambiguous. The V gene lost 3 bases and the J gene lost 5 bases, with 10 bases spanning the gap. Germline V gives CDR1 LNHDA, CDR2 SQIVND (reference sequence). This CDR3 spans 13 amino acids. This chain's CDR3 is CASSIPGMYGYTF. The CDR3 nucleotides read TGTGCCAGTAGTATCCCCGGGATGTATGGCTACACCTTC. Full variable domain (rest looked up from reference TRBV19 and TRBJ1-2): DGGITQSPKYLFRKEGQNVTLSCEQNLNHDAMYWYRQDPGQGLRLIYYSQIVNDFQKGDIAEGYSVSREKKESFPLTVTSAQKNPTAFYLCASSIPGMYGYTFGSGTRLTVV.

This sequence joins TRBV4-1 and TRBJ1-4; D gene ambiguous. V lost 0 bases to trimming and J lost 8 bases, with 7 bases between them. Germline V CDR1 and CDR2: MGHRA, YSYEKL. The CDR3 has 13 amino acids. The chain's CDR3 is CASSQDWREKLFF. CDR3 coding DNA: TGCGCCAGCAGCCAAGATTGGAGGGAAAAACTGTTTTTT.

The chain recombines TRBV27 with TRBJ1-1; weak D call: TRBD1 (6 bases). The germline V and J ends were trimmed by 6 bases and 4 bases, with 12 bases remaining between them. The CDR3 covers 13 residues. Germline V gives CDR1 MNHEY, CDR2 SMNVEV (reference sequence). CDR3 amino acids: CASREQGFTEAFF. The CDR3 DNA reads TGTGCCAGCAGGGAACAGGGTTTCACTGAAGCTTTCTTT.

V is TRBV28 and J is TRBJ1-4, with a tentative D call TRBD1 (5 bases). This CDR3 comprises 15 residues. Trimming shortened V by 7 bases and J by 8 bases, and 20 bases separated the two germline ends. CDR1 is MDHEN, CDR2 SYDVKM, per germline. The DNA of the CDR3 is TGTGCCAGCACCCCCTATTACCGGGGCCAGGAAAAACTGTTTTTT. Translating gives CASTPYYRGQEKLFF.

The chain couples TRBV5-5 to TRBJ2-7; possibly TRBD1 for D (6 bases). This CDR3 has 14 residues. Between the trimmed V and J ends, which lost 3 bases and 2 bases, there was a span of 12 bases. Germline CDR1 reads SGHKS; CDR2 reads YYEKEE (reference sequence). The CDR3, as DNA: TGTGCCAGCAGCTCATCGACAGGTCCCTACGAGCAGTACTTC. It yields the protein CASSSSTGPYEQYF.

The V and J genes are TRBV5-6 and TRBJ1-1, with D hard to call. There are 15 residues in the CDR3. Per the germline V gene, CDR1 is SGHDT and CDR2 is YYEEEE. Trimming took 4 bases from V and 0 from J, leaving 13 bases between them. DNA for the CDR3: TGTGCCAGCAGCCCGGATAGGACCCTGAACACTGAAGCTTTCTTT. It encodes CASSPDRTLNTEAFF.

Concerning this clone itself: At the DNA level, this CDR3 is encoded by other sequences in the same sample as well. The chain couples TRBV18 to TRBJ2-7; D is perhaps TRBD2 (5 bases). The germline V and J ends were trimmed by 1 base and 7 bases, with 11 bases remaining between them. Germline lookup yields CDR1 KGHSH and CDR2 LQKENI. This CDR3 spans 13 amino acids. Written as DNA, the CDR3 is TGTGCCAGCTCACCACGAGGGTTGGAAGAGCAGTACTTC. It yields the protein CASSPRGLEEQYF.

This sequence joins TRBV7-2 and TRBJ2-2; D remains ambiguous. This CDR3 spans 17 amino acids. Germline-derived CDR1 and CDR2 are SGHTA and FQGNSA. V dropped 3 bases and J dropped 6 bases, with 20 bases sitting between them. The CDR3 loop is CASSFRDRTYKSGELFF. CDR3 DNA: TGTGCCAGCAGCTTTAGGGATAGGACCTACAAGTCCGGGGAGCTGTTTTTT.

The chain combines TRBV7-9 with TRBJ2-5; TRBD1 agrees at 11 bases. In germline, CDR1 is SEHNR, CDR2 FQNEAQ (reference sequence). With 4 bases clipped from V and 5 bases from J, the junction kept 6 bases outside the gene matches. CDR3 length: 15 residues. In DNA, the CDR3 is TGTGCCAGCAGCTCTGGACAGGGGGCCGGGGAGACCCAGTACTTC. Encoded protein: CASSSGQGAGETQYF.

This clone was counted only a few times. The genes are TRBV7-9 and TRBJ1-2, with D maybe TRBD1 (5 bases). In germline, CDR1 is SEHNR, CDR2 FQNEAQ (reference sequence). Deletions cut 3 bases from V and 3 bases from J, with 11 bases between. The CDR3 length is 14 residues. The CDR3 nucleotides are TGTGCCAGCAGCTTGGGGGGTCTGGACTATGGCTACACCTTC. Translation gives CASSLGGLDYGYTF.

The V gene is TRBV28, the J gene TRBJ1-2; the D gene is possibly TRBD1 (6 bases). The V gene's germline CDR1 is MDHEN and CDR2 SYDVKM. Trimming removed 6 bases at V and 3 bases at J, with 17 bases between. The CDR3 is made up of 15 amino acids. The CDR3 sequence is CASRTITGNHYGYTF. CDR3 nucleotides: TGTGCCAGCAGAACGATCACAGGGAATCACTATGGCTACACCTTC.

The rearrangement joins TRBV18 to TRBJ1-4, with a tentative D call TRBD1 (6 bases). Looked up from germline, CDR1 is KGHSH and CDR2 is LQKENI. CDR3 length: 13 amino acids. Trimming removed 3 bases at V and 8 bases at J, with 10 bases between. The CDR3 region is CASSPGGSEKLFF. CDR3 DNA: TGTGCCAGCTCACCCGGGGGCTCGGAAAAACTGTTTTTT.

V usage is TRBV9 and J usage is TRBJ2-7, with TRBD1 matching 8 bases. Germline V gene lookup returns CDR1 SGDLS and CDR2 YYNGEE. After removal of 0 bases from V and 4 bases from J, the junction contained 21 bases not matched to a gene. The CDR3 contains 20 residues. The CDR3 sequence is CASSVASPPLQGAPPYEQYF. CDR3 bases: TGTGCCAGCAGCGTAGCTTCCCCACCTCTGCAGGGGGCCCCCCCTTACGAGCAGTACTTC.

The gene calls are TRBV2 and TRBJ1-2; no clear D gene. This CDR3 spans 15 amino acids. Trimming stripped 2 bases from V and 0 bases from J, with 10 bases between. Per germline, CDR1 SNHLY and CDR2 FYNNEI. The CDR3 here is CASSEWQIANYGYTF. CDR3 DNA: TGTGCCAGCAGTGAATGGCAGATAGCTAACTATGGCTACACCTTC.

Points on this clone: One end of the junction varies from germline; a read error may be responsible. This same CDR3 is encoded by further DNA sequences in the sample. J is TRBJ1-4 and V is TRBV11-2, with unresolved D. The CDR3 has 14 residues. Germline V lookup: CDR1 SGHAT, CDR2 FQNNGV. CDR3 DNA: TGTGCCAGTAGCTCCTCCGGGTTCTATGAAAAACTGTTTTTT. It yields the protein CASSSSGFYEKLFF.

This clone was counted only a few times. This sequence joins TRBV4-1 and TRBJ1-1; D is ambiguous. V was pared by 4 bases and J by 7 bases, with 13 bases between. This CDR3 has 13 amino acids. In germline, CDR1 is MGHRA, CDR2 YSYEKL. The CDR3 DNA reads TGCGCCAGCAGCCCAAGGGAAGTGAGTGAAGCTTTCTTT. This sequence encodes CASSPREVSEAFF.

The CDR3 reads CASTQGLRNTGELFF. Here the CDR3 DNA reads TGTGCCAGCACCCAGGGACTTAGAAACACCGGGGAGCTGTTTTTT. The V call is TRBV9, the J call TRBJ2-2; perhaps TRBD2 as D (6 bases). The CDR3 covers 15 residues. Trimming removed 6 bases from V and 2 bases from J, with 14 bases in between. From germline, CDR1 is SGDLS and CDR2 YYNGEE.

V is TRBV7-9 and J is TRBJ1-1, with TRBD1 as a possible D gene (5 bases). Trimming took off 3 bases at V and 4 bases at J, with 9 bases between the two ends. The CDR3 is made up of 13 amino acids. Per the germline V gene, CDR1 is SEHNR and CDR2 is FQNEAQ (reference sequence). CDR3 in amino acids: CASSFRGGTEAFF. The DNA for the CDR3 is TGTGCCAGCAGCTTCCGGGGGGGCACTGAAGCTTTCTTT.

This chain uses TRBV21-1 with TRBJ2-7; the D call TRBD1 from the table was never checked on the DNA. TRBV21-1 is a recognized pseudogene. This CDR3 region has 18 residues. CDR3 DNA sequence: TGTGCCAGAAGCTCCATTCCGGGACAGGGGCTTATCTCCTACGAGCAGTACTTC. This sequence encodes CARSSIPGQGLISYEQYF.

V and J are TRBV6-1 and TRBJ2-1; 9 bases map to TRBD2. After removal of 10 bases from V and 4 bases from J, the junction contained 11 bases not matched to a gene. Germline assignment: CDR1 MNHNS and CDR2 SASEGT. The CDR3 runs 15 residues. CDR3 sequence reads: CATHTGTSRYNEQFF. Written as DNA, the CDR3 is TGTGCCACCCACACCGGGACTAGCCGTTACAATGAGCAGTTCTTC.

The rearrangement links TRBV7-6 to TRBJ1-1, with 7 bases identical to TRBD1. The CDR3 contains 14 residues. Germline CDR1 is SGHVS and CDR2 is FNYEAQ. Trimming removed 1 base from V and 9 bases from J; junction bases left unmatched: 8. This CDR3 reads CASSLDWGDSQAFF. The CDR3 nucleotides read TGTGCCAGCAGCTTAGATTGGGGGGACAGCCAAGCTTTCTTT.